Listed below are T cell receptor beta chains from one sample, sequenced in a study of T cells after yellow fever vaccination. TCRdb re-analysed the 5' RACE reads in MiXCR, keeping a single row per CDR3 protein. The table shows some 500,000 distinct CDR3 sequences, with approximately 13% occurring only once. Sequencing was performed on PBMCs, taken on the day of the yellow fever booster vaccination. These receptor sequences come from a man aged 25 to 40 who received the YFV17D yellow fever vaccine. CDR3s include the opening cysteine and the closing phenylalanine or tryptophan. A D gene is named only where the DNA matches it firmly. A clone size is listed for some rows: how often the clone was seen (once, few, many), or a class if it is expanded.

j_gene | d_gene | abundance | v_gene | CDR3nt | CDR3aa
TRBJ2-2 | TRBD1 | - | TRBV5-1 | TGCGCCAGCAGCACCCGGGACAGGGCCGTTAATAGTGCCACCGGGGAGCTGTTTTTT | CASSTRDRAVNSATGELFF
TRBJ1-2 | - | few | TRBV7-8 | TGTGCCAGCAGCTTAGATCGGGGGGGATCTTCCTACTATGGCTACACCTTC | CASSLDRGGSSYYGYTF
TRBJ2-4 | - | few | TRBV6-1 | TGTGCCAGCAGTCCCCGGAGCCTGGGGGCCAAAAACATTCAGTACTTC | CASSPRSLGAKNIQYF
TRBJ2-3 | - | few | TRBV20-1 | TGCAGTGCTAGAGGCGGGGCTTCCACAGATACGCAGTATTTT | CSARGGASTDTQYF
TRBJ2-3 | TRBD1 | few | TRBV20-1 | TGCAGTGCTAGAGATCCGGGACAGGGGACAGATACGCAGTATTTT | CSARDPGQGTDTQYF
TRBJ2-3 | - | few | TRBV20-1 | TGCAGTGCTAGAGACGAGTCTAGCACAGATACGCAGTATTTT | CSARDESSTDTQYF
TRBJ2-1 | - | - | TRBV6-4 | TGTGCCAGCAGTGACTCGCCCACCCCCCCTCACAATGAGCAGTTCTTC | CASSDSPTPPHNEQFF
TRBJ2-7 | TRBD2 | few | TRBV6-2/TRBV6-3 | TGTGCCAGCAGTTACCGCGGACTAGCGGGGGAGCAGTACTTC | CASSYRGLAGEQYF
TRBJ2-1 | TRBD1 | - | TRBV19 | TGTGCCAGTAGCCTGACTGGGGACAGCTCCTACAATGAGCAGTTCTTC | CASSLTGDSSYNEQFF
TRBJ1-6 | TRBD1 | few | TRBV6-5 | TGTGCCAGCAGTTACTCGGGAACAGGGGCTCGTTCACCCCTCCACTTT | CASSYSGTGARSPLHF
TRBJ2-1 | TRBD2 | many | TRBV10-2 | TGCGCCAGCAGGGACACTAGCGGGGAGCAGTTCTTC | CASRDTSGEQFF
TRBJ2-6 | TRBD1 | few | TRBV11-1 | TGTGCCAGCATCTCGACTACCGGGACAGGACCCTCTGGGGCCAACGTCCTGACTTTC | CASISTTGTGPSGANVLTF
TRBJ2-1 | TRBD2 | - | TRBV11-2 | TGTGCCAGCAGCTTAGATGTGTCGAGCGGGATTGTCAATGAGCAGTTCTTC | CASSLDVSSGIVNEQFF
TRBJ2-7 | TRBD2 | few | TRBV6-2/TRBV6-3 | TGTGCCAGCAGAAGGGACTACGCCTACGAGCAGTACTTC | CASRRDYAYEQYF
TRBJ2-3 | - | - | TRBV4-3 | TGCGCCAGCAGCCAGGCAATAAGTCGGAGCACAGATACGCAGTATTTT | CASSQAISRSTDTQYF
TRBJ2-6 | - | - | TRBV4-3 | TGCGCCAGCAGCCTCCAGGGGAGCTCTGGGGCCAACGTCCTGACTTTC | CASSLQGSSGANVLTF
TRBJ2-7 | - | - | TRBV5-1 | TGCGCCAGCAGCTTGTCGGGGACATTCGCCTACGAGCAGTACTTC | CASSLSGTFAYEQYF
TRBJ1-4 | TRBD1 | - | TRBV30 | TGTGCCTGGAACAGGGGGGGTCACCGAATTGAAAAACTGTTTTTT | CAWNRGGHRIEKLFF
TRBJ2-4 | TRBD1 | few | TRBV29-1 | TGCAGCGCTTTGACAGGGGTAGCCAAAAACATTCAGTACTTC | CSALTGVAKNIQYF
TRBJ2-1 | - | few | TRBV6-1 | TGTGCCAGCAGTCGGAGGTCTACCTACAATGAGCAGTTCTTC | CASSRRSTYNEQFF
TRBJ1-6 | TRBD1 | - | TRBV5-1 | TGCGCCAGCAGCTTAAGAGGCACAGGGGTCGGTTCACCCCTCCACTTT | CASSLRGTGVGSPLHF
TRBJ2-1 | TRBD2 | few | TRBV20-1 | TGCAGTGCCCCTGGACTAGCGGGTATGAGGAATGAGCAGTTCTTC | CSAPGLAGMRNEQFF
TRBJ2-7 | - | - | TRBV4-3 | TGCGCCAGCAGCCTTGCCCCTCAAGGGGGAGCGGGATTTACGTACGAGCAGTACTTC | CASSLAPQGGAGFTYEQYF
TRBJ1-5 | - | few | TRBV7-9 | TGTGCCAGCAGCGACGCACCCACCGGGGTTCTCCTTAGCAATCAGCCCCAGCATTTT | CASSDAPTGVLLSNQPQHF
TRBJ2-1 | TRBD2 | few | TRBV27 | TGTGCCAGCAGTACTAGCGTCAGCTCCTACAATGAGCAGTTCTTC | CASSTSVSSYNEQFF
TRBJ2-1 | TRBD2 | few | TRBV6-4 | TGTGCCAGCAAAGTAGCGGGAGAGGCACCCTACAATGAGCAGTTCTTC | CASKVAGEAPYNEQFF